The 13 T cell receptor beta chains below were found in one sample sequenced in a study of CD8 T cells in Susac syndrome. cDNA came from 0.5 to 1 ug RNA primed by random hexamers. In TCRdb, the immunoSEQ multiplex PCR reads were re-called with MiXCR into one record per CDR3 protein. The sample holds 100,000 to 150,000 distinct CDR3 sequences, about 95% seen once. Sequencing was performed on CD4+ T cells from PBMCs. These receptor sequences come from a human donor in good health.

The chain is built from TRBV4-1 and TRBJ1-1; TRBD1 matches 9 bases. Germline V gives CDR1 MGHRA, CDR2 YSYEKL. There are 17 residues in the CDR3. Losses at the gene ends were 4 bases for V and 3 bases for J; bases not matched to a gene: 12. The CDR3 sequence is CASSLLPGQGGDTEAFF. The CDR3 bases are TGCGCCAGCAGCCTTCTTCCGGGACAGGGTGGGGACACTGAAGCTTTCTTT.

The rearrangement joins TRBV28 to TRBJ1-2, with D unclear. Deletions cut 6 bases from V and 1 base from J, with 6 bases between. Germline V gene data show CDR1 as MDHEN and CDR2 as SYDVKM. The CDR3 contains 12 residues. CDR3 coding DNA: TGTGCCAGCAGCGGGGTTAACTATGGCTACACCTTC. Amino acid sequence: CASSGVNYGYTF.

The chain couples TRBV7-9 to TRBJ2-1, with TRBD2 as a possible D gene (5 bases). Germline values: CDR1 SEHNR, CDR2 FQNEAQ (reference sequence). This CDR3 comprises 15 residues. The V end lost 4 bases, the J end lost 1 base, and 11 bases lay between the germline ends. CDR3 loop: CASSSRRTSYNEQFF. The CDR3 DNA reads TGTGCCAGCAGCTCCAGAAGGACTTCCTACAATGAGCAGTTCTTC.

This clonotype was detected only once. The chain uses TRBV19 and TRBJ2-3; 10 positions agree with TRBD2. In germline, CDR1 is LNHDA, CDR2 SQIVND (reference sequence). The CDR3 spans 14 residues. V gave up 6 bases and J gave up 8 bases; unmatched junction bases: 8. CDR3 protein: CASRPASGRGTQYF. CDR3 in DNA: TGTGCCAGTAGACCCGCTAGCGGGAGAGGTACGCAGTATTTT.

J is TRBJ2-1 and V is TRBV10-3, with 11 bases matching TRBD2. The length of the CDR3 is 14 residues. The germline V gene has CDR1 ENHRY and CDR2 SYGVKD. The V segment lost 6 bases and the J segment 6 bases; nucleotides outside the gene matches: 4. The CDR3 reads CAISPTSGTNEQFF. The CDR3 DNA follows: TGTGCCATCAGCCCGACTAGCGGGACCAATGAGCAGTTCTTC.

Turning to this clonotype: The junction shows a germline mismatch at one end, possibly a read error. The chain combines TRBV12-3 or TRBV12-4 with TRBJ2-7, with D perhaps assigned TRBD1 or TRBD2 (5 bases each). This CDR3 is built from 13 residues. Written as DNA, the CDR3 is TGTGCCAGCAGTTCGTACGAGGGACGCGAGCAATACTTC. This gives the protein CASSSYEGREQYF.

The V call is TRBV29-1, the J call TRBJ1-1; TRBD1 is a possible D gene (5 bases). The CDR3 totals 12 residues. Germline CDR1 reads SQVTM; CDR2 reads ANQGSEA. Trimming cost V 7 bases and J 4 bases, with 13 bases left between them. The CDR3 coding sequence is TGCAGCGCGGATGGGCAGGGCACTGAAGCTTTCTTT. Translation gives CSADGQGTEAFF.

This clonotype was found once. This sequence joins TRBV29-1 and TRBJ2-1; 9 nucleotides match TRBD2. CDR1 is SQVTM, CDR2 ANQGSEA, per germline. Trimming at V came to 7 bases and at J to 5 bases, leaving 9 bases not matched to a gene. The CDR3 is 14 residues long. The CDR3 bases are TGCAGCGCCGGGGGGACTAGCCCGGACAATGAGCAGTTCTTC. It is translated as CSAGGTSPDNEQFF.

The chain is built from TRBV20-1 and TRBJ2-1, with 11 bases that match TRBD2. This CDR3 region has 14 residues. Germline assignment: CDR1 DFQATT and CDR2 SNEGSKA (reference sequence). The J segment lost 7 bases and the V segment lost 6 bases, leaving 8 bases of the junction unmatched. The chain's CDR3 is CSAISGRASNEQFF. CDR3 bases: TGCAGTGCGATTAGCGGGAGGGCGAGTAATGAGCAGTTCTTC.

This clonotype was observed a single time. The chain combines TRBV27 with TRBJ1-5; D gene ambiguous. CDR3 length: 15 residues. V gave up 2 bases and J gave up 0 bases, with 8 bases separating them. CDR1 MNHEY and CDR2 SMNVEV come from the germline V gene (reference sequence). CDR3 sequence (DNA): TGTGCCAGCAGTTTAAAAGCTTATAGCAATCAGCCCCAGCATTTT. Protein: CASSLKAYSNQPQHF.

This clonotype was seen a single time. J is TRBJ2-5 and V is TRBV7-2; a possible D gene is TRBD1 (6 bases). Trimming pared 4 bases from V and 1 base from J, leaving 13 bases between. CDR3 length equals 15 residues. Germline CDR1 reads SGHTA; CDR2 reads FQGNSA. CDR3: CASSSYRASQETQYF. Written as DNA, the CDR3 is TGTGCCAGCAGCTCGTACAGGGCCTCCCAAGAGACCCAGTACTTC.

The chain recombines TRBV29-1 with TRBJ2-1; 9 bases line up with TRBD2. With 3 bases clipped from V and 9 bases from J, the junction kept 3 bases outside the gene matches. The CDR3 is made up of 12 amino acids. Germline assignment: CDR1 SQVTM and CDR2 ANQGSEA. CDR3: CSVDLAGIEQFF. In nucleotides, the CDR3 is TGCAGCGTTGATCTAGCGGGAATTGAGCAGTTCTTC.

This chain uses TRBV19 with TRBJ1-1, with D tentatively TRBD1 (5 bases). Germline V gene lookup returns CDR1 LNHDA and CDR2 SQIVND (reference sequence). This CDR3 has 13 amino acids. V shed 7 bases and J shed 1 base, with 10 bases lying between them. Here the CDR3 reads CASTREANTEAFF. The DNA for the CDR3 is TGTGCCAGTACCAGGGAGGCGAACACTGAAGCTTTCTTT.